The 8 T cell receptor beta chains given below trace back to one sample, sequenced in a study of cytomegalovirus exposure and HLA in healthy donors. It was with 60 Vbeta and 13 Jbeta primers that the PCR ran. Repertoires were generated with immunoSEQ multiplex PCR, while TCRdb's copy carries only in-frame clones and drops some. The sample lists under 200,000 clones, 80% seen once, with 5.7% in the top ten. Sequencing was done on a sample of PBMCs. These receptors were taken from a man aged 35 to 55 in good health and CMV-seronegative.

The chain links TRBV7-2 to TRBJ2-3, with D perhaps matching TRBD1 (5 bases). This CDR3 has 14 amino acids. Per germline, CDR1 SGHTA and CDR2 FQGNSA. The V gene lost 5 bases and the J gene lost 0 bases, with 9 bases spanning the gap. Here the CDR3 reads CASSPDISTDTQYF. The CDR3 region has the DNA TGTGCCAGCAGCCCGGACATTAGCACAGATACGCAGTATTTT.

About this clone: Germline and junction disagree at one end, which may indicate a read error. J is TRBJ2-2 and V is TRBV19, with 7 bases aligning to TRBD1. This CDR3 region has 13 residues. The germline CDR1 and CDR2 sequences are LNHDA and SQIVND (reference sequence). CDR3 nucleotides: TGTGCCGGTAGCCCTACAGGGGCCGGGGAGCTGTTTTTT. Its protein is CAGSPTGAGELFF.

CDR3 protein: CASSLRRSSYEQYF. The CDR3, as DNA: TGTGCCAGCAGCTTGCGTCGCAGCTCCTACGAGCAGTACTTC. The chain carries TRBV5-6 and TRBJ2-7; D gene ambiguous. The CDR3 is 14 amino acids. CDR1 SGHDT and CDR2 YYEEEE come from the germline V gene. V shed 1 base and J shed 0 bases, with 8 bases lying between them.

CDR3 in amino acids: CASSSPAGRDNEQFF. In DNA form, the CDR3 reads TGTGCCAGCAGCTCCCCGGCAGGGAGGGACAATGAGCAGTTCTTC. V usage is TRBV7-3 and J usage is TRBJ2-1, with 7 bases aligning to TRBD2. After removal of 4 bases from V and 5 bases from J, the junction contained 8 bases not matched to a gene. In germline, CDR1 is SGHTA, CDR2 FQGTGA. The CDR3 runs 15 residues.

The chain couples TRBV27 to TRBJ2-7, with 9 bases aligning to TRBD1. Germline-derived CDR1 and CDR2 are MNHEY and SMNVEV (reference sequence). The CDR3 length is 13 residues. V lost 2 bases, J lost 6 bases, and 2 bases stayed unmatched. Here the CDR3 DNA reads TGTGCCAGCAGTTTACTGACAGGGGGCGAGCAGTACTTC. It codes for CASSLLTGGEQYF.

In the case of this clone: Other DNA sequences from this sample encode an identical CDR3 as well. The genes are TRBV7-2 and TRBJ1-5; D not resolved. This CDR3 has 12 amino acids. Germline V gene lookup returns CDR1 SGHTA and CDR2 FQGNSA. Trimming left V 3 bases short and J 4 bases short, with 4 bases between. The CDR3 sequence: CASSFMNQPQHF. In DNA, the CDR3 is TGTGCCAGCAGCTTTATGAATCAGCCCCAGCATTTT.

This clone was picked up a small number of times. The chain combines TRBV30 with TRBJ2-7; possibly TRBD2 for D (6 bases). Deletions cut 5 bases from V and 7 bases from J, with 9 bases between. CDR1 GTSNPN and CDR2 SVGIG come from the germline V gene (reference sequence). CDR3 size: 10 residues. The CDR3 nucleotides read TGTGCCTGGGGGACTCGGGAGCAGTACTTC. As protein: CAWGTREQYF.

The chain is built from TRBV7-2 and TRBJ2-7; TRBD1 matches at 7 bases. The CDR3 contains 13 residues. Germline loops: CDR1 SGHTA, CDR2 FQGNSA. V lost 3 bases to trimming and J lost 5 bases; unmatched junction nucleotides: 4. The CDR3 sequence is CASSFRGGDEQYF. The CDR3 DNA follows: TGTGCCAGCAGCTTTAGAGGGGGCGACGAGCAGTACTTC. The full variable domain, in which reference TRBV7-2 and TRBJ2-7 provide the parts outside the CDR3, is GAGVSQSPSNKVTEKGKDVELRCDPISGHTALYWYRQSLGQGLEFLIYFQGNSAPDKSGLPSDRFSAERTGGSVSTLTIQRTQQEDSAVYLCASSFRGGDEQYFGPGTRLTVT.